This T cell receptor beta chain was sequenced in a study of early T cells in non-severe SARS-CoV-2 infection (dated by TCRdb to the early 2020s). For context, the study as a whole: Bulk RNA from unsorted whole blood was used for TCR sequencing, so alpha and beta chains could not be paired. Beyond this particular receptor, the publication reports: VDJdb matching was skewed toward anti-spike CD8 responses, so virus-specific expansions were likely underestimated and private and CD4 specificities were missed.

This clonotype was seen many times. This clone's antigen is unknown. There are no base qualities to consult, and no much larger clone falls within one base. Receptor libraries were prepared by 5' RACE. For sequencing, a NextSeq 500 was employed. In the TCR library protocol, unique molecular identifiers were attached to individual cDNA molecules to correct for PCR bias and sequencing error. Both TCR alpha and beta chains were sequenced, and tight co-correlation was observed between alpha and beta sequence abundances in each sample. The original pipeline was this. V gene, J gene and CDR3 annotation of TCR sequences was performed with Decombinator V4. Expanded TCRs were defined as changing significantly between any two time points under a Poisson model with p below 0.0001. TCR abundances were normalised to the total number of TCRs sequenced in each sample and reported as counts per million. TRAV1-2 paired with TRAJ12, TRAJ20 or TRAJ33 defined MAIT TCRs, while TRAV10 paired with TRAJ18 defined iNKT TCRs. A search of VDJdb, accessed on 1 November 2021, was run for TCRs annotated to CMV, EBV and SARS-CoV-2, with TCRs annotated for multiple antigens excluded. TCRdb's own reprocessing of the public reads used fastp at Q25 and MiXCR and kept productive beta chains. Each CDR3 protein gets just one entry, which takes the most common genes and DNA from the rows behind it. The V and J calls and clone size are TCRdb's, not the authors'. The sample profile shows under 50,000 distinct CDR3 sequences; around 6% of them were found once. Around 4.4% of the sample is in the top ten clones.

A case-control design nested within a healthcare worker cohort in London, UK, was used, with weekly nasopharyngeal swab PCR tests and blood sampling performed. Healthcare workers were recruited during the week of the UK lockdown, between 23 and 31 March 2020, and followed weekly for up to roughly 15 weeks. Trimming accounts for 5 bases at V and 4 bases at J, while the number of junction bases matched to no gene is 7. For CDR1 and CDR2, the germline V gene (reference sequence) lists DFQATT and SNEGSKA. The CDR3 contains 13 residues, cysteine and phenylalanine counted. Only the CDR3 portion is preserved as DNA: 39 bases, with reading frame beginning at the first base.

The chain was built from TRBV20-1 and TRBJ2-7; the central 8 bases match TRBD1. The origin of this receptor is an adult who was a healthcare worker with PCR-confirmed SARS-CoV-2 infection or an uninfected control (not recorded which). The sequenced sample was whole blood. The DNA is TGCAGTGCTGGGACAGGCCTTGGGTACGAGCAGTACTTC. It codes for CSAGTGLGYEQYF.